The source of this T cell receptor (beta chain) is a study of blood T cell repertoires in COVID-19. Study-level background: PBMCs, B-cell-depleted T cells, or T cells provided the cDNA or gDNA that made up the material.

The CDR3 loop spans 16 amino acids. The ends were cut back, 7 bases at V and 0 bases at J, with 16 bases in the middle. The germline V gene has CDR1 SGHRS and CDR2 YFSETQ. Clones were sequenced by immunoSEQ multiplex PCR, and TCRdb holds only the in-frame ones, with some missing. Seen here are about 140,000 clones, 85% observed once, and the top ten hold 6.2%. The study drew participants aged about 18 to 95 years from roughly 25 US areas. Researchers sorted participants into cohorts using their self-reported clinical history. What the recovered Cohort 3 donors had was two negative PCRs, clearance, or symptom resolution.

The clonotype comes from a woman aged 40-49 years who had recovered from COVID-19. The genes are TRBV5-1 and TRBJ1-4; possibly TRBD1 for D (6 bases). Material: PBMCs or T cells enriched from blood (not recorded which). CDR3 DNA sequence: TGCGCCAGCCGACAGGTGGACCCTACAACTAATGAAAAACTGTTTTTT. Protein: CASRQVDPTTNEKLFF.